This TCR beta chain was found in a study of T cell repertoires in cytomegalovirus infection. Study in general: Shared public TCR beta signatures pointed to both CMV infection and a matching HLA type. Study outcomes and limitations: HLA-C-restricted CMV clonotypes gave the most frequent clonotype in two of eight donors. CMV carriers having the relevant HLA were flagged by cumulative public TCR beta family frequency.

CDR1 and CDR2 (germline): SEHNR, FQNEAQ (reference sequence). CDR3 length: 14 residues. V shed 5 bases and J 1 base; nucleotides not matched to a gene: 1. In TCRdb, the reads were re-called with MiXCR into one record per CDR3 protein. The sample shows tens of thousands of distinct CDR3 sequences, 20% to 30% of them seen only once. This clonotype was counted many times. Antigen: not known. The chain joins TRBV7-9 to TRBJ1-5, with 8 bases lining up with TRBD1. This TCR came from a human donor in good health (CMV status not recorded). Some clones in this sample may be carry-over from other donors' samples. The specimen comprised CD8+ T cells from cultured PBMCs, sampled from culture after CMV antigen stimulation. The CDR3 nucleotides are TGTGCCAGCAGCCGACAGGGGAGCAATCAGCCCCAGCATTTT. It is translated as CASSRQGSNQPQHF.